This T cell receptor (beta chain) was sequenced in a study of Ad26.COV2.S vaccination and SARS-CoV-2 variants. Findings and limits, study-wide: The authors reported substantial breadth in spike-specific CD8+ and CD4+ T cell responses after vaccination.

The protocol was immunoSEQ multiplex PCR, while the TCRdb copy is restricted to in-frame clones and leaves out a portion. The data hold 450,000 to 550,000 clones, with 80% to 90% observed a single time. As for this clone: Its antigen remains unknown.

Specified treatment: around 19 received Ad26.COV2.S at low or high dose, single or two shots; 5 received placebo; per-sample allocation not given. Repertoires come from day 63 after the first vaccine or placebo injection. In Boston, the donor was an adult between 18-55 years of age. This sequence was found in a person between 18 and 65 years old who received the Ad26.COV2.S COVID-19 vaccine or a placebo. This specimen was peripheral blood, taken in a trial of Ad26.COV2.S vaccine versus placebo.

CDR3 in amino acids: CASSEWGALATEAFF. Written as DNA, the CDR3 is TGTGCCAGCAGTGAATGGGGTGCCCTCGCCACTGAAGCTTTCTTT. The chain couples TRBV25-1 to TRBJ1-1; D gene unclear. This CDR3 comprises 15 residues. Trimming took off 1 base at V and 4 bases at J, with 13 bases between the two ends. CDR1 and CDR2 (germline): MGHDK, SYGVNS.